The rows below give T cell receptor beta chains drawn from one sample of a study of T cells in Graves' hyperthyroidism and ophthalmopathy. Each CDR3 protein is one row after TCRdb ran MiXCR on the multiplex PCR reads. The data hold about 690,000 distinct CDR3 sequences, with 17% observed a single time. The specimen was blood. The receptors stem from a man aged 50 to 60 with Graves' hyperthyroidism. CDR3s leave out the opening cysteine and the closing phenylalanine or tryptophan. Fields, in order: clone size, V gene, J gene, CDR3 protein. Clone size is shown for a subset of rows, as once, few, many or a class of expanded clone.

clone_size: few; v_call: TRBV11-2; j_call: TRBJ1-6; cdr3_aa: ASSPDRLGSPLH
clone_size: -; v_call: TRBV30; j_call: TRBJ2-5; cdr3_aa: AWSVQGAIETQY
clone_size: many; v_call: TRBV19; j_call: TRBJ2-5; cdr3_aa: ASSIAIGAESQETQY
clone_size: many; v_call: TRBV10-3; j_call: TRBJ1-4; cdr3_aa: AISESKGGREKLF
clone_size: -; v_call: TRBV29-1; j_call: TRBJ2-2; cdr3_aa: SVLTGTGELF
clone_size: many; v_call: TRBV30; j_call: TRBJ2-1; cdr3_aa: ATAGAYNEQF
clone_size: few; v_call: TRBV6-1; j_call: TRBJ2-7; cdr3_aa: ASRGGLAAGAYEQY
clone_size: many; v_call: TRBV28; j_call: TRBJ2-1; cdr3_aa: ASSLLAGGGNEQF
clone_size: -; v_call: TRBV6-1; j_call: TRBJ2-1; cdr3_aa: ASSDSVTYYYNEQF
clone_size: -; v_call: TRBV6-2/TRBV6-3; j_call: TRBJ2-1; cdr3_aa: ASRENGEQF
clone_size: many; v_call: TRBV28; j_call: TRBJ2-7; cdr3_aa: ASTSGARSYEQY
clone_size: -; v_call: TRBV7-2; j_call: TRBJ2-6; cdr3_aa: ASTPRRERATGANVLT
clone_size: -; v_call: TRBV10-3; j_call: TRBJ1-2; cdr3_aa: AITGATLYGYT
clone_size: -; v_call: TRBV20-1; j_call: TRBJ2-3; cdr3_aa: SAHEAGGPSTQY
clone_size: many; v_call: TRBV10-3; j_call: TRBJ2-5; cdr3_aa: AITAGGGQETQY
clone_size: many; v_call: TRBV7-9; j_call: TRBJ1-1; cdr3_aa: ASSLPGAEAF
clone_size: many; v_call: TRBV18; j_call: TRBJ2-7; cdr3_aa: ASSVRRGGSEQY
clone_size: many; v_call: TRBV6-1; j_call: TRBJ1-4; cdr3_aa: ASSSYATNEKLF